Each of the 13 T cell receptor beta chains below was sequenced from the same sample in a study of blood T cell repertoires in COVID-19. Clones were sequenced by immunoSEQ multiplex PCR, and TCRdb holds only the in-frame ones, with some missing. The sample lists about 160,000 clones; over 70% were seen once. Sequenced input: PBMCs or T cells enriched from blood (not recorded which). These receptors were taken from a woman aged 40 to 55 with acute COVID-19.

The gene calls are TRBV11-3 and TRBJ2-3; TRBD2 matches 8 bases. Germline V lookup: CDR1 SGHNT, CDR2 YENEEA. The CDR3 is 17 residues long. Unmatched junction bases numbered 13, after V lost 4 bases and J lost 4 bases. CDR3 amino acids: CASSSRGSGEVADTQYF. The CDR3 region has the DNA TGTGCCAGCAGCTCCCGCGGTAGCGGGGAGGTGGCAGATACGCAGTATTTT.

This clone has a single count. The chain has TRBV24-1 and TRBJ2-1; 9 positions agree with TRBD2. Looked up from germline, CDR1 is KGHDR and CDR2 is SFDVKD. After removal of 2 bases from V and 10 bases from J, the junction contained 2 bases not matched to a gene. The CDR3 is 13 amino acids. CDR3 sequence reads: CATSDYLAGEQFF. CDR3 in DNA: TGTGCCACCAGTGATTATCTAGCGGGAGAGCAGTTCTTC.

The chain is built from TRBV27 and TRBJ2-1; 7 bases line up with TRBD1. CDR1 and CDR2 (germline): MNHEY, SMNVEV (reference sequence). This CDR3 has 15 residues. The trim removed 3 bases at V and 2 bases at J, leaving 4 bases unmatched. Here the CDR3 DNA reads TGTGCCAGCAGTTTTACAGGGGCCCCCTACAATGAGCAGTTCTTC. This gives the protein CASSFTGAPYNEQFF.

The V call is TRBV5-1, the J call TRBJ1-1; D possibly corresponds to TRBD1 (5 bases). This CDR3 comprises 14 residues. V shed 4 bases and J shed 1 base, with 11 bases lying between them. The germline CDR1 and CDR2 sequences are SGHRS and YFSETQ. CDR3: CASSPGGSNTEAFF. CDR3 in DNA: TGCGCCAGCAGCCCGGGGGGGTCGAACACTGAAGCTTTCTTT.

Note on this clone: One junction end disagrees with the germline gene, perhaps due to a read error. The chain carries TRBV7-7 and TRBJ2-2; 15 bases are a match to TRBD2. This CDR3 has 17 residues. CDR1 and CDR2 (germline): SSHAT, FNYEAQ (reference sequence). The CDR3 DNA sequence: TGTGCTAGCAGCCCCGGACTAGCGGGAGGGTACACCGGGGAGCTGTTTTTT. It yields the protein CASSPGLAGGYTGELFF. Looking up the rest from reference TRBV7-7 and TRBJ2-2 gives the full variable domain: GAGVSQSPRYKVTKRGQDVTLRCDPISSHATLYWYQQALGQGPEFLTYFNYEAQPDKSGLPSDRFSAERPEGSISTLTIQRTEQRDSAMYRCASSPGLAGGYTGELFFGEGSRLTVL.

V gene TRBV6-5 combines with J gene TRBJ2-3; 8 bases align to TRBD1. CDR1 and CDR2 (germline): MNHEY, SVGAGI. After removal of 6 bases from V and 1 base from J, the junction contained 3 bases not matched to a gene. The CDR3 consists of 14 residues. This CDR3 reads CASREDRGTDTQYF. For the CDR3, the DNA is TGTGCCAGCAGAGAGGACAGGGGCACAGATACGCAGTATTTT.

In this sample, this clone turned up once. The rearrangement uses TRBV27 and TRBJ2-7; 10 nucleotides line up with TRBD2. The length of the CDR3 is 15 residues. V was clipped by 4 bases and J by 2 bases; unmatched bases: 5. Germline V gives CDR1 MNHEY, CDR2 SMNVEV (reference sequence). The CDR3 bases are TGTGCCAGCAGTTCACCAACTAGCGGGACCTACGAGCAGTACTTC. It specifies CASSSPTSGTYEQYF.

The chain uses TRBV11-2 and TRBJ2-5; 12 nucleotides line up with TRBD1. This CDR3 contains 16 residues. CDR1 is SGHAT, CDR2 FQNNGV, per germline. After removal of 4 bases from V and 3 bases from J, the junction contained 6 bases not matched to a gene. CDR3 region: CASSSWDRGREETQYF. CDR3 DNA sequence: TGTGCCAGCAGCTCCTGGGACAGGGGGCGCGAAGAGACCCAGTACTTC. Supplemented by reference TRBV11-2 and TRBJ2-5, the full variable domain reads EAGVAQSPRYKIIEKRQSVAFWCNPISGHATLYWYQQILGQGPKLLIQFQNNGVVDDSQLPKDRFSAERLKGVDSTLKIQPAKLEDSAVYLCASSSWDRGREETQYFGPGTRLLVL.

The chain joins TRBV10-3 to TRBJ2-7; a weak D match, TRBD1 (5 bases). V was clipped by 7 bases and J by 3 bases, with 10 bases between them. Germline values: CDR1 ENHRY, CDR2 SYGVKD. This CDR3 is built from 12 residues. The CDR3 loop is CAIKDNHYEQYF. For the CDR3, the DNA is TGTGCCATCAAGGACAACCACTACGAGCAGTACTTC.

The rearrangement uses TRBV29-1 and TRBJ1-1, with D tentatively TRBD1 (5 bases). Trimming cost V 0 bases and J 13 bases, with 18 bases left between them. CDR3 size: 13 residues. The germline gives CDR1 SQVTM, CDR2 ANQGSEA. The CDR3 bases are TGCAGCGTTGAAGAGGTCGCTGGGGCAGGGAATTTCTTT. Translating gives CSVEEVAGAGNFF. The whole variable domain, filled in from reference TRBV29-1 and TRBJ1-1, reads SAVISQKPSRDICQRGTSLTIQCQVDSQVTMMFWYRQQPGQSLTLIATANQGSEATYESGFVIDKFPISRPNLTFSTLTVSNMSPEDSSIYLCSVEEVAGAGNFFGQGTRLTVV.

The rearrangement links TRBV20-1 to TRBJ1-2; 8 bases line up with TRBD1. After removal of 6 bases from V and 14 bases from J, the junction contained 11 bases not matched to a gene. The germline V gene encodes CDR1 DFQATT and CDR2 SNEGSKA (reference sequence). The length of the CDR3 is 11 residues. The CDR3 DNA follows: TGCAGTGCCCAAACGGGACAGGTCCCTACCTTC. As protein: CSAQTGQVPTF.

The rearrangement uses TRBV2 and TRBJ2-2, with TRBD1 matching over 7 bases. Per germline, CDR1 SNHLY and CDR2 FYNNEI. This CDR3 is built from 16 residues. Trimming at V came to 5 bases and at J to 6 bases, leaving 12 bases not matched to a gene. This CDR3 is CASSRQGVMSPGELFF. In nucleotides, the CDR3 is TGTGCCAGCAGTCGACAGGGAGTAATGAGCCCCGGGGAGCTGTTTTTT.

The chain recombines TRBV18 with TRBJ1-2, with 7 bases that match TRBD1. The V and J ends lost 4 bases and 0 bases, in that order; junction bases with no gene match: 5. The CDR3 covers 15 residues. Germline V gene data show CDR1 as KGHSH and CDR2 as LQKENI. CDR3 coding DNA: TGTGCCAGCTCACTACAGGGGTCCCCTAACTATGGCTACACCTTC. Its protein product is CASSLQGSPNYGYTF.